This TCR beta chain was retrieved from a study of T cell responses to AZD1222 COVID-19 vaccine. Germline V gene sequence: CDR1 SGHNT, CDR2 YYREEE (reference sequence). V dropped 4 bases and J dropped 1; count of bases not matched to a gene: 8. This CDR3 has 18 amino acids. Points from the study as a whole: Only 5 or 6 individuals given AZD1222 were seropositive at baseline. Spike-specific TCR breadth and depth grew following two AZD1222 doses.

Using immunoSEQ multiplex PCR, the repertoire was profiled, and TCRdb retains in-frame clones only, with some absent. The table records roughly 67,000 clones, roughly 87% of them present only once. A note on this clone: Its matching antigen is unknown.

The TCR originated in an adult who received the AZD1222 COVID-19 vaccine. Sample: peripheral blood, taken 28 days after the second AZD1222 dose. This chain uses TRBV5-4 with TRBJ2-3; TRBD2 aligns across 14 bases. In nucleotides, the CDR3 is TGTGCCAGCAGCCGACTAGCGGGAGGGCCGGTAGGCACAGATACGCAGTATTTT. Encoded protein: CASSRLAGGPVGTDTQYF.